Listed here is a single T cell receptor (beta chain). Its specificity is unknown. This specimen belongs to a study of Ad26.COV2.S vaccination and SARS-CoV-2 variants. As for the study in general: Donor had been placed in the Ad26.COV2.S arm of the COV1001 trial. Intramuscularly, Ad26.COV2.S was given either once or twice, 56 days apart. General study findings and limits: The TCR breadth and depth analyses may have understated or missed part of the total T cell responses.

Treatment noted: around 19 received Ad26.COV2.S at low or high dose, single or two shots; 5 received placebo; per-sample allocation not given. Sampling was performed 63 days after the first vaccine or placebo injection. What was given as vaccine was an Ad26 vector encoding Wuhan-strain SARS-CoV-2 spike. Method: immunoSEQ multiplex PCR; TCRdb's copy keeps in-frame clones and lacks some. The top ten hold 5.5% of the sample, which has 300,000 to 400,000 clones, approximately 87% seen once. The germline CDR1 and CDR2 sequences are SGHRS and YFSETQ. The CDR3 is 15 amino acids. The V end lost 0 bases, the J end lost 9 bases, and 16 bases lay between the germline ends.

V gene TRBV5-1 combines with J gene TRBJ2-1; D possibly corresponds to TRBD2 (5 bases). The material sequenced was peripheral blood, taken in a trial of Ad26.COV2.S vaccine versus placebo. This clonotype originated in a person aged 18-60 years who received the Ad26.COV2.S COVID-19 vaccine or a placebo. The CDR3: CASSLAVSGGGEQFF. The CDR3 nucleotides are TGCGCCAGCAGCTTGGCAGTCTCCGGTGGAGGTGAGCAGTTCTTC.